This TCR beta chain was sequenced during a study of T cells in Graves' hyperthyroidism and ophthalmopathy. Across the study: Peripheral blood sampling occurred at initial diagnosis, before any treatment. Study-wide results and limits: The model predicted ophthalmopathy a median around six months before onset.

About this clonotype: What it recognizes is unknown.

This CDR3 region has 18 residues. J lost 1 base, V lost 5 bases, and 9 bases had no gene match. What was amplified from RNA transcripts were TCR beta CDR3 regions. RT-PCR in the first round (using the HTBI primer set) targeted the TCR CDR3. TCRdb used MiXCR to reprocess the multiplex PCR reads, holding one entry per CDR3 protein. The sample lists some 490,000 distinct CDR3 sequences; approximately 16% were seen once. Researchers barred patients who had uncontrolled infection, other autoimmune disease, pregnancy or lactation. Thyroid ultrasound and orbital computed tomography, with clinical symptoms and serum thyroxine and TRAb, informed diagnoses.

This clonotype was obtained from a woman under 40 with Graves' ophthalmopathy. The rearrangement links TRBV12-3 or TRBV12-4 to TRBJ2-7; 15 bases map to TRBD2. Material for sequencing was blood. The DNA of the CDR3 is TGTGCCAGCAGTCGGCATCCGGGACTAGCGGGAGGATCCTACGAGCAGTACTTC. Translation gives CASSRHPGLAGGSYEQYF.